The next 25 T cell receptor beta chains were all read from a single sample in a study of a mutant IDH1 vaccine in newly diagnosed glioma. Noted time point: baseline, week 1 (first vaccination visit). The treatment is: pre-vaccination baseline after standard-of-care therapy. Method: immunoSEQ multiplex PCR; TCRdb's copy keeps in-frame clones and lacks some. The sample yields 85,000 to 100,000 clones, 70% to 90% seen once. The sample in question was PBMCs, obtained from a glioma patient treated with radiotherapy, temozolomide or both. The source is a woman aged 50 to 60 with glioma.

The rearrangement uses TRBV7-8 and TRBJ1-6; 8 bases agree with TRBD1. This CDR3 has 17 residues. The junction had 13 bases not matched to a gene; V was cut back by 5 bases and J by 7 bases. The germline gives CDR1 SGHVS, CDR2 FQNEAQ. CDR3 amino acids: CASSPSDRGVRNSPLHF. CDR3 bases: TGTGCCAGCAGCCCCTCTGACAGGGGCGTTAGGAATTCACCCCTCCACTTT.

CDR3 sequence: CASSFYGSEQYF. The CDR3 bases are TGTGCCAGCAGTTTTTATGGCTCCGAGCAGTACTTC. This chain uses TRBV27 with TRBJ2-7; D gene unclear. The CDR3 sequence is 12 residues long. From germline, CDR1 is MNHEY and CDR2 SMNVEV (reference sequence). V lost 3 bases, J lost 6 bases, and 9 bases lay in between.

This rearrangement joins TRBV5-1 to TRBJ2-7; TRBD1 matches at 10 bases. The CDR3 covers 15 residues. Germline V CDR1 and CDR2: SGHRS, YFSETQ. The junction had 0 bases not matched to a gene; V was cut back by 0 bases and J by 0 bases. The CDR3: CASSLGQGASYEQYF. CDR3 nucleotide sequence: TGCGCCAGCAGCTTGGGACAGGGGGCCTCCTACGAGCAGTACTTC.

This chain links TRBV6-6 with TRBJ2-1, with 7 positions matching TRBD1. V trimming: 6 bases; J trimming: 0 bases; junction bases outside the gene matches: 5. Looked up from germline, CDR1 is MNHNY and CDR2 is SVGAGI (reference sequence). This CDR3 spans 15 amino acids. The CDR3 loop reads CASSLTGSSYNEQFF. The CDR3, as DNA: TGTGCCAGCAGCCTGACAGGGAGCTCCTACAATGAGCAGTTCTTC.

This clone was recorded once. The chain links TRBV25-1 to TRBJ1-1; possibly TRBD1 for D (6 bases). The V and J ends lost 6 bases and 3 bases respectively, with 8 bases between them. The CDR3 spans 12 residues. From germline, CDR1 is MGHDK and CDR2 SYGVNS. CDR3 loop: CASRTGYTEAFF. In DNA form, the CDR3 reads TGTGCCAGCAGGACAGGATACACTGAAGCTTTCTTT.

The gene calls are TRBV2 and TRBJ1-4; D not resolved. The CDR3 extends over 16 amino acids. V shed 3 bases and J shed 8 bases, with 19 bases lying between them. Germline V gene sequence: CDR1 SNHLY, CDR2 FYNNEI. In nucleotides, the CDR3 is TGTGCCAGCAGTGATTCCCCAACCAGAATCATCGAAAAACTGTTTTTT. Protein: CASSDSPTRIIEKLFF.

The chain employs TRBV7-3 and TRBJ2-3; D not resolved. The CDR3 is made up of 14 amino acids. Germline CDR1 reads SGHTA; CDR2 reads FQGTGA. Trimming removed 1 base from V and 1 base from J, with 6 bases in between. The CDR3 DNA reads TGTGCCAGCAGCTTAATTGGCGGCACAGATACGCAGTATTTT. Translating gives CASSLIGGTDTQYF.

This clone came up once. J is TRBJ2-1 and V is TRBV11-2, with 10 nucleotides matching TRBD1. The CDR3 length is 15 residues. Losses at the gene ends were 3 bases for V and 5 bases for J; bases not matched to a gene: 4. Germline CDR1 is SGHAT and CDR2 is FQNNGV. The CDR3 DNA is TGTGCCAGCAGCTTGGGACAGGGGAGGCACAATGAGCAGTTCTTC. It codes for CASSLGQGRHNEQFF.

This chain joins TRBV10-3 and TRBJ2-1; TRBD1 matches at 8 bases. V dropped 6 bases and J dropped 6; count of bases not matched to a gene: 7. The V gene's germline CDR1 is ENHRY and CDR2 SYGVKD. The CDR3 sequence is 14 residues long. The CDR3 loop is CAIRLSDRGNEQFF. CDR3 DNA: TGTGCCATCAGGCTCTCAGACAGGGGCAATGAGCAGTTCTTC.

CDR3 in DNA: TGTGCCAGCAGCTTTGGGACAGTAAGCGCAAGAGTCCAAGAGACCCAGTACTTC. Translated, it gives CASSFGTVSARVQETQYF. The rearrangement uses TRBV5-5 and TRBJ2-5; 7 bases map to TRBD1. The V gene's germline CDR1 is SGHKS and CDR2 YYEKEE (reference sequence). This CDR3 is 18 amino acids long. With 2 bases clipped from V and 1 base from J, the junction kept 14 bases outside the gene matches.

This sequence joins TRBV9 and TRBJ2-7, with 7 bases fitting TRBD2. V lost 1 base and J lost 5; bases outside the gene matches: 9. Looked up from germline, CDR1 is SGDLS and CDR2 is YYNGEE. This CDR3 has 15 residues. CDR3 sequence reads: CASSVLAVSGHEQYF. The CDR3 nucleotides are TGTGCCAGCAGCGTACTAGCGGTGAGCGGCCACGAGCAGTACTTC.

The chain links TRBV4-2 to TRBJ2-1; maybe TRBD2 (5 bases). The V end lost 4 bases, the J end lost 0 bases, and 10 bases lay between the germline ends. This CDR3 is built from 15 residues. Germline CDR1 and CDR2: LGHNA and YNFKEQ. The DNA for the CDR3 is TGTGCCAGCAGCCTAGACTACAACTCCTACAATGAGCAGTTCTTC. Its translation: CASSLDYNSYNEQFF.

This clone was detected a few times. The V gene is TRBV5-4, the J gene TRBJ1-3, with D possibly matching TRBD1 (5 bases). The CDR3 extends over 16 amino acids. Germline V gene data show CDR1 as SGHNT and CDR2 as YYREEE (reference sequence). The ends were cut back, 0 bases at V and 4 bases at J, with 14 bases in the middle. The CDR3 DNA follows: TGTGCCAGCAGCTTGGAAAGGGGAGGGCACGGAAACACCATATATTTT. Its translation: CASSLERGGHGNTIYF.

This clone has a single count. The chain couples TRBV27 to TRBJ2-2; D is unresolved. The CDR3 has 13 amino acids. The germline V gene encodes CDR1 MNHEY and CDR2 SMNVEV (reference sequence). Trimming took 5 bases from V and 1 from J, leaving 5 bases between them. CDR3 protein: CASSPQNTGELFF. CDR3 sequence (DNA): TGTGCCAGCAGTCCCCAGAACACCGGGGAGCTGTTTTTT.

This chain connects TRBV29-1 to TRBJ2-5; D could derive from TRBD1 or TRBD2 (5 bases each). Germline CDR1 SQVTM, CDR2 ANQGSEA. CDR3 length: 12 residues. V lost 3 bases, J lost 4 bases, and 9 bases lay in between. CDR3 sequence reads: CSVEGTGETQYF. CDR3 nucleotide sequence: TGCAGCGTTGAGGGGACGGGAGAGACCCAGTACTTC. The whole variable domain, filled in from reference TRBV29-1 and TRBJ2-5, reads SAVISQKPSRDICQRGTSLTIQCQVDSQVTMMFWYRQQPGQSLTLIATANQGSEATYESGFVIDKFPISRPNLTFSTLTVSNMSPEDSSIYLCSVEGTGETQYFGPGTRLLVL.

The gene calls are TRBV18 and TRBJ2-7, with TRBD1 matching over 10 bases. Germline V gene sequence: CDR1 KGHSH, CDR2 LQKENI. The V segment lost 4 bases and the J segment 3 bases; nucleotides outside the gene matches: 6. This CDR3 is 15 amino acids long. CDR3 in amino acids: CASSQPGQGIYEQYF. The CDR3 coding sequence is TGTGCCAGCTCACAACCGGGACAGGGGATCTACGAGCAGTACTTC.

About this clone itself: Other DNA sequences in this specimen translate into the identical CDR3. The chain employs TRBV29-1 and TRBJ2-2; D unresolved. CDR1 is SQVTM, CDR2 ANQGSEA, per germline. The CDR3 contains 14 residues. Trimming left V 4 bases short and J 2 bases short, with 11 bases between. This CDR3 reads CSVARDTNTGELFF. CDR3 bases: TGCAGCGTTGCAAGGGATACAAACACCGGGGAGCTGTTTTTT.

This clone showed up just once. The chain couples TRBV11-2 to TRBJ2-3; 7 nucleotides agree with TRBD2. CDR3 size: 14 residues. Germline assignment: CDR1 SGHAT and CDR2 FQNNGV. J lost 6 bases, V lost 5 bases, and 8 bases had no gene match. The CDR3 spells CASSPGTNLDTQYF. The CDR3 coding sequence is TGTGCCAGCAGCCCCGGGACTAATTTGGATACGCAGTATTTT.

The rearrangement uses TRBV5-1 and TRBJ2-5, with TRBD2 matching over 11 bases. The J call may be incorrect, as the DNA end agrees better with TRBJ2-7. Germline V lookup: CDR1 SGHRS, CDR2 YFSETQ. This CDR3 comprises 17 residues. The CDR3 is CASSLGLAGGLVYEQYF. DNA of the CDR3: TGCGCCAGCAGCTTGGGGCTAGCGGGAGGACTAGTTTACGAGCAGTACTTC.

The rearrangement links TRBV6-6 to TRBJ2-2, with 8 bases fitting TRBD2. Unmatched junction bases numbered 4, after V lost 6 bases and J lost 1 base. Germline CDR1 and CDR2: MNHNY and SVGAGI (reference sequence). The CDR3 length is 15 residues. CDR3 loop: CASRPTSGNTGELFF. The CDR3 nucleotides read TGTGCCAGCAGACCCACTAGCGGGAACACCGGGGAGCTGTTTTTT.

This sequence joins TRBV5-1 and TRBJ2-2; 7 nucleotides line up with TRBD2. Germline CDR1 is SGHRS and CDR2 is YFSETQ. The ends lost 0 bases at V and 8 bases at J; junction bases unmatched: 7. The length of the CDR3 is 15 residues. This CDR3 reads CASSLGPSGKGELFF. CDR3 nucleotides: TGCGCCAGCAGCTTGGGGCCGAGCGGGAAAGGGGAGCTGTTTTTT.

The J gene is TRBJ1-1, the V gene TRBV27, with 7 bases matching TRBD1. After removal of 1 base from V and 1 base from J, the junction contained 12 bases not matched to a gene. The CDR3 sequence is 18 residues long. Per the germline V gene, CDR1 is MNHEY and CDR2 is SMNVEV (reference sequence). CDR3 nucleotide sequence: TGTGCCAGCAGTTTATTCCAACTCCGGGACAGAAAGAACACTGAAGCTTTCTTT. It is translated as CASSLFQLRDRKNTEAFF.

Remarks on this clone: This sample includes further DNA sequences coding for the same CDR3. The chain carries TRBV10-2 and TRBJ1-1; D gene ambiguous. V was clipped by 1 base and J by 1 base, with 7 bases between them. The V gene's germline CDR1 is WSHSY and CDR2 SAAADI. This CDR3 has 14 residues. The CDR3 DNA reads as TGCGCCAGCAGTGAGTGGCAGTGGAACACTGAAGCTTTCTTT. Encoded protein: CASSEWQWNTEAFF.

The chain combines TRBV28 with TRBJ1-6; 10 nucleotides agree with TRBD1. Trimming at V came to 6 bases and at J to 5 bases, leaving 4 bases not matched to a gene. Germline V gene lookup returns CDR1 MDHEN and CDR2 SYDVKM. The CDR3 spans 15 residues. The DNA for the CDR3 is TGTGCCAGCAGCTTCGGGACAGGGGATAATTCACCCCTCCACTTT. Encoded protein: CASSFGTGDNSPLHF.

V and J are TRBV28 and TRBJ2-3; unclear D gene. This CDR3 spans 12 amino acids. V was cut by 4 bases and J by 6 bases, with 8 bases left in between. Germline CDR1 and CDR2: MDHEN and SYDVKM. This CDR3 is CASSSLGDTQYF. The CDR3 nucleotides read TGTGCCAGCAGTTCGTTGGGCGATACGCAGTATTTT.